Each of the 14 T cell receptor beta chains below was sequenced from the same sample in a study of blood T cell repertoires in COVID-19. Sequencing was performed with immunoSEQ multiplex PCR; in TCRdb, only in-frame clones are kept and a portion is missing. Among more than 200,000 clones listed, about 88% were seen once. Sequencing was performed on peripheral blood. Receptors originate from a man between 65 and 80 years old with acute or convalescent COVID-19.

The chain links TRBV20-1 to TRBJ2-1; D perhaps matches TRBD2 (6 bases). The CDR3 loop spans 14 amino acids. V was pared by 3 bases and J by 6 bases, with 15 bases between. The germline V gene has CDR1 DFQATT and CDR2 SNEGSKA (reference sequence). This CDR3 is CSASLIGGSNEQFF. CDR3 bases: TGCAGTGCTAGTCTCATCGGGGGATCCAATGAGCAGTTCTTC.

V usage is TRBV6-6 and J usage is TRBJ1-1; TRBD1 might be the D (5 bases). CDR3 length equals 14 residues. Germline V lookup: CDR1 MNHNY, CDR2 SVGAGI (reference sequence). V was cut by 6 bases and J by 2 bases, with 13 bases left in between. The CDR3 coding sequence is TGTGCCAGCAGACCTCCGGGGGAAAACACTGAAGCTTTCTTT. This encodes CASRPPGENTEAFF.

V gene TRBV30 combines with J gene TRBJ2-2; D uncertain. This CDR3 is built from 16 residues. With 2 bases removed from V and 0 bases from J, the gap between germline ends came to 13 bases. The V gene's germline CDR1 is GTSNPN and CDR2 SVGIG (reference sequence). This CDR3 reads CAWSREPISNTGELFF. CDR3 nucleotides: TGTGCCTGGAGTCGAGAACCAATCTCGAACACCGGGGAGCTGTTTTTT.

This clone was detected a few times. The chain carries TRBV28 and TRBJ2-7; 7 bases match TRBD2. Germline CDR1 reads MDHEN; CDR2 reads SYDVKM. The CDR3 covers 15 residues. The trim removed 3 bases at V and 2 bases at J, leaving 7 bases unmatched. In nucleotides, the CDR3 is TGTGCCAGCAGTTTTTCTAGCGGAATCACCTACGAGCAGTACTTC. This translates into CASSFSSGITYEQYF.

The CDR3 reads CASSYSRQNNQPQHF. The CDR3 coding sequence is TGTGCCAGCAGTTACTCGAGGCAGAACAATCAGCCCCAGCATTTT. This chain links TRBV6-5 with TRBJ1-5; D remains ambiguous. Germline lookup yields CDR1 MNHEY and CDR2 SVGAGI. The germline V and J ends were trimmed by 0 bases and 3 bases, with 9 bases remaining between them. The CDR3 totals 15 residues.

V gene TRBV27 combines with J gene TRBJ2-5; 7 bases agree with TRBD2. The CDR3 spans 14 residues. Germline CDR1 and CDR2: MNHEY and SMNVEV (reference sequence). V lost 4 bases to trimming and J lost 4 bases; unmatched junction nucleotides: 6. Here the CDR3 reads CASSSGLPGETQYF. The CDR3 DNA reads as TGTGCCAGCAGTTCGGGACTACCAGGAGAGACCCAGTACTTC.

The genes are TRBV6-6 and TRBJ2-2, with a weak D call TRBD1 (7 bases). V lost 0 bases to trimming and J lost 7 bases, with 15 bases between them. The germline V gene encodes CDR1 MNHNY and CDR2 SVGAGI (reference sequence). This CDR3 comprises 16 residues. CDR3 in DNA: TGTGCCAGCAGTTACTCGACAGGGAGGTTTAGCGGGGAGCTGTTTTTT. It translates to CASSYSTGRFSGELFF.

The chain carries TRBV5-1 and TRBJ2-7; 9 nucleotides agree with TRBD1. The CDR3 covers 15 residues. Looked up from germline, CDR1 is SGHRS and CDR2 is YFSETQ. V shed 3 bases and J 6 bases; nucleotides not matched to a gene: 10. The CDR3 loop reads CASSSGTGTVIEQYF. The DNA for the CDR3 is TGCGCCAGCAGCTCGGGGACAGGGACGGTTATCGAGCAGTACTTC.

The J gene is TRBJ2-2, the V gene TRBV19, with D perhaps matching TRBD1 (5 bases). CDR3 size: 14 residues. Trimming cost V 10 bases and J 3 bases, with 15 bases left between them. Germline assignment: CDR1 LNHDA and CDR2 SQIVND (reference sequence). DNA of the CDR3: TGTGCCACCCTCTTAGACAGAGACACCGGGGAGCTGTTTTTT. Translated, it gives CATLLDRDTGELFF.

This chain connects TRBV5-4 to TRBJ2-6; perhaps TRBD1 as D (6 bases). CDR3 length: 16 residues. From germline, CDR1 is SGHNT and CDR2 YYREEE (reference sequence). V lost 0 bases to trimming and J lost 1 base, with 8 bases between them. CDR3 DNA: TGTGCCAGCAGCTTGGGGACAGTTTCTGGGGCCAACGTCCTGACTTTC. Translated: CASSLGTVSGANVLTF. The full variable domain, rest sourced from reference TRBV5-4 and TRBJ2-6, is ETGVTQSPTHLIKTRGQQVTLRCSSQSGHNTVSWYQQALGQGPQFIFQYYREEENGRGNFPPRFSGLQFPNYSSELNVNALELDDSALYLCASSLGTVSGANVLTFGAGSRLTVL.

The rearrangement joins TRBV27 to TRBJ1-5, with no clear D. From germline, CDR1 is MNHEY and CDR2 SMNVEV (reference sequence). The CDR3 length is 14 residues. Trimming cost V 3 bases and J 4 bases, with 10 bases left between them. Here the CDR3 reads CASSFREGNQPQHF. In DNA, the CDR3 is TGTGCCAGCAGTTTTCGAGAGGGTAATCAGCCCCAGCATTTT.

The chain combines TRBV9 with TRBJ2-5; D gene unclear. V lost 0 bases to trimming and J lost 1 base, with 7 bases between them. The germline V gene has CDR1 SGDLS and CDR2 YYNGEE. This CDR3 comprises 14 residues. CDR3 DNA sequence: TGTGCCAGCAGCGTAGGGTCAGGCCAAGAGACCCAGTACTTC. Amino acid sequence: CASSVGSGQETQYF.

The chain carries TRBV28 and TRBJ2-7; TRBD1 matches 10 bases. CDR3 length: 16 amino acids. Per germline, CDR1 MDHEN and CDR2 SYDVKM. Trimming cost V 7 bases and J 3 bases; bases outside gene matches: 12. The CDR3 DNA follows: TGTGCCAGCAAAGGACCCCCGGGACAGGGGAGCTACGAGCAGTACTTC. It translates to CASKGPPGQGSYEQYF.

This sequence joins TRBV6-5 and TRBJ2-3, with a tentative D call TRBD2 (6 bases). CDR3 length: 15 amino acids. Trimming left V 11 bases short and J 5 bases short, with 23 bases between. Germline V gene data show CDR1 as MNHEY and CDR2 as SVGAGI. The CDR3 spells CALRARSPGGDTQYF. The CDR3 coding sequence is TGTGCCCTCAGGGCCCGGTCCCCCGGGGGAGATACGCAGTATTTT.